These T cell receptor beta chains were read from a single sample in a study of beta chain features in type 1 diabetes. The data were produced by immunoSEQ multiplex PCR, yet TCRdb's version contains in-frame clones alone and is incomplete. Among a few hundred thousand clones listed, about 15% were seen once. Sequenced input: naive CD4+ T cells from blood. These receptors were taken from a woman aged 18-30 years in good health. Each CDR3 is given with its conserved first and last residue. The order of the fields is V gene, CDR3 protein.

TRBV25-1	CASSSAGGRDTQYF
TRBV11-1	CASSSTRRGSNTGELFF
TRBV19	CASSPILSVETQYF
TRBV29-1	CSVEGGAQLFF
TRBV14	CASSQVGGATGYTF
TRBV7-9	CASSSGPEAFF
TRBV5-1	CASSSRLATDTQYF
TRBV15	CATSGVREGEQFF
TRBV29-1	CSVDGAGGPGTDTQYF
TRBV6-1	CAIGTRGTNEQFF
TRBV15	CATTSGRGRGTYEQYF
TRBV19	CASSIVTSENQPQHF
TRBV19	CASSIGGGEQFF
TRBV5-4	CASSLDIGGFGYTF
TRBV4-1	CASSSRQGGQPQHF
TRBV4-2	CASSQPSNEQFF
TRBV7-8	CASSLDSPFEQPQHF
TRBV7-8	CASSLQGGEFF
TRBV27	CASSDSGGSYYGYTF
TRBV7-9	CASSLLRVKGFDSGNTIYF
TRBV28	CASSYLTGSYGYTF
TRBV5-1	CASSLFVGAEGYTF
TRBV5-4	CASSLEASGVQETQYF
TRBV28	CASWNLSGSYNEQFF
TRBV30	CAWTSSRDSYEQYF
TRBV11-2	CASSVAGNEQFF
TRBV30	CACKGLTTNEKLFF
TRBV5-1	CASSLGTRYNEQFF
TRBV27	CASSSTSWYEQFF
TRBV7-3	CASSPGGPGTDTQYF
TRBV7-9	CASSLAARGGEQYF
TRBV5-1	CARGSGKLCEQYF
TRBV18	CASSQAVSTYNEQFF
TRBV29-1	CSARDSHEQYF
TRBV9	CASSVSGSGDTQYF
TRBV5-1	CASSLRQGASDTQYF
TRBV29-1	CSASPSGFTGELFF
TRBV29-1	CSVAPQGKETQYF
TRBV18	CASSPPGTPYNEQFF
TRBV28	CASSLAGYEQYF
TRBV5-1	CASSLGLVALTGELFF
TRBV7-9	CASTTMLAGTDTQYF
TRBV14	CASSPRRGPPYNEQFF
TRBV7-9	CASSLGDTETQYF
TRBV27	CASSPLQGSGANVLTF
TRBV9	CASSVASGRAVGSKFF
TRBV18	CASSPGGHNEQFF
TRBV27	CASSPVPVGLWYF
TRBV4-2	CASSQPGTANQPQHF
TRBV7-6	CASSLRLAGFYEQYF
TRBV27	CASSPSRLTNEKLFF
TRBV7-2	CASLIVPGEQYF